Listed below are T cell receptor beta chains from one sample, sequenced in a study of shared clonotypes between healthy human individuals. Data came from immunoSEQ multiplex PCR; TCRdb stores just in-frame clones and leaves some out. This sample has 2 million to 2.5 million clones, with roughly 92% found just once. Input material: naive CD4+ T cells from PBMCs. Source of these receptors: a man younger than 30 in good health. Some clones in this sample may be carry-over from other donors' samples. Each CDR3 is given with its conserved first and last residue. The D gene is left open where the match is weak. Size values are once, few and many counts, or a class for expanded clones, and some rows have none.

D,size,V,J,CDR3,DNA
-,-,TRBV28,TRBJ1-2,CASNSLGRGDYGYTF,TGTGCCAGCAACTCCCTGGGGCGTGGCGACTATGGCTACACCTTC
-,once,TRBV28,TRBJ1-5,CASSLPTFDNQPQHF,TGTGCCAGCAGTTTACCGACTTTTGACAATCAGCCCCAGCATTTT
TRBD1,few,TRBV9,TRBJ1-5,CASSGDRGLSQPQHF,TGTGCCAGCAGTGGGGACAGGGGGCTGTCTCAGCCCCAGCATTTT
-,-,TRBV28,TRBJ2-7,CASGARGYEQYF,TGTGCCAGCGGCGCCAGGGGCTACGAGCAGTACTTC
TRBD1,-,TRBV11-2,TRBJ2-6,CASSPRQGEAGANVLTF,TGTGCCAGCAGCCCTAGACAGGGGGAAGCTGGGGCCAACGTCCTGACTTTC
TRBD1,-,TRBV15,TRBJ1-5,CATSTRQGGQPQHF,TGTGCCACCAGCACCCGACAGGGGGGTCAGCCCCAGCATTTT
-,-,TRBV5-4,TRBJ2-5,CASSWWSGGIETQYF,TGTGCCAGCAGCTGGTGGAGTGGGGGGATTGAGACCCAGTACTTC
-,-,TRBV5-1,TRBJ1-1,CASSLGVGEAFF,TGCGCCAGCAGCTTGGGCGTCGGTGAAGCTTTCTTT
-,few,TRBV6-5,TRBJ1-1,CASSFRVDTEAFF,TGTGCCAGCAGTTTCCGGGTCGACACTGAAGCTTTCTTT
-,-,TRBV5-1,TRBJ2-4,CASSPGGSGTKNIQYF,TGCGCCAGCAGCCCAGGGGGAAGCGGGACCAAAAACATTCAGTACTTC
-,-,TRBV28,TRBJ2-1,CASSLRDNSYNEQFF,TGTGCCAGCAGTTTAAGGGACAACTCCTACAATGAGCAGTTCTTC
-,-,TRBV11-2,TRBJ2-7,CASSLLQAGVYEQYF,TGTGCCAGCAGCTTATTACAGGCAGGGGTGTACGAGCAGTACTTC
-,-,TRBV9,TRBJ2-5,CASSPRSQGTQYF,TGTGCCAGCAGCCCGAGGAGTCAAGGGACCCAGTACTTC
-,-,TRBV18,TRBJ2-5,CASSPTGRETQYF,TGTGCCAGCTCACCAACGGGAAGGGAGACCCAGTACTTC
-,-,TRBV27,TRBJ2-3,CASRDWDNTDTQYF,TGTGCCAGCAGGGACTGGGACAACACAGATACGCAGTATTTT
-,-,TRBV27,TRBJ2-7,CASSLAGGYYEQYF,TGTGCCAGCAGTTTAGCGGGTGGTTATTACGAGCAGTACTTC
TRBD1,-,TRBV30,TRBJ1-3,CAWSAGQGRGNTIYF,TGTGCCTGGAGTGCCGGACAGGGTCGGGGAAACACCATATATTTT
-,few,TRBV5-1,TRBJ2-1,CASSLATDNEQFF,TGCGCCAGCAGCTTGGCGACAGACAATGAGCAGTTCTTC
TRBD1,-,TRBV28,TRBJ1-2,CASSSPSGQGHYGYTF,TGTGCCAGCAGTTCCCCTAGTGGACAGGGACACTATGGCTACACCTTC
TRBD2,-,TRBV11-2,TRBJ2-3,CASSFLASGSTDTQYF,TGTGCCAGCAGCTTTCTGGCTAGCGGAAGCACAGATACGCAGTATTTT
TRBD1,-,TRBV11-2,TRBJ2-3,CASSTPGQVGDTQYF,TGTGCCAGCAGCACCCCGGGACAGGTCGGAGATACGCAGTATTTT
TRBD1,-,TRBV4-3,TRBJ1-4,CASSQDKGAGEKLFF,TGCGCCAGCAGCCAAGATAAGGGGGCGGGTGAAAAACTGTTTTTT
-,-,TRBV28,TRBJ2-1,CASSSPREQFF,TGTGCCAGCAGTTCCCCGAGGGAGCAGTTCTTC
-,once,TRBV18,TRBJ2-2,CASSPDGPGELFF,TGTGCCAGCTCACCAGACGGCCCCGGGGAGCTGTTTTTT
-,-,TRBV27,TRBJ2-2,CASQNKFRSPGRFANTGELFF,TGTGCCAGCCAAAATAAATTCCGTTCCCCGGGACGTTTCGCGAACACCGGGGAGCTGTTTTTT
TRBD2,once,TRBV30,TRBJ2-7,CAWSVVRLAGGVSYEQYF,TGTGCCTGGAGTGTAGTGAGACTAGCGGGAGGTGTATCCTACGAGCAGTACTTC
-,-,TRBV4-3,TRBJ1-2,CASSQDNRIYGYTF,TGCGCCAGCAGCCAAGATAACCGAATCTATGGCTACACCTTC
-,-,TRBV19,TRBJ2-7,CASSIPGYEQYF,TGTGCCAGTAGTATTCCAGGGTACGAGCAGTACTTC
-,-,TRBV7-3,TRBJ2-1,CASSLTRNNEQFF,TGTGCCAGCAGCTTAACGCGGAACAATGAGCAGTTCTTC
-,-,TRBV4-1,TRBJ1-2,CASGGANYGYTF,TGCGCCAGCGGGGGAGCTAACTATGGCTACACCTTC
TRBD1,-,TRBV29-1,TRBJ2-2,CSAGQGATGELFF,TGCAGCGCGGGACAGGGGGCAACCGGGGAGCTGTTTTTT
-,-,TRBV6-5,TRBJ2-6,CATRDNLSGANVLTF,TGTGCCACCCGGGACAACCTCTCTGGGGCCAACGTCCTGACTTTC
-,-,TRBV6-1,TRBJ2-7,CASIPGGGAIYEQYF,TGTGCCAGCATCCCCGGAGGGGGGGCGATCTACGAGCAGTACTTC
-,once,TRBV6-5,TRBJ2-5,CASSPVGGRETQYF,TGTGCCAGCAGTCCCGTGGGGGGCCGGGAGACCCAGTACTTC
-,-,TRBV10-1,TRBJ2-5,CAEGRTQYF,TGCGCCGAGGGAAGGACCCAGTACTTC
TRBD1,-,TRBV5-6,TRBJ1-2,CASSSSGTGGRYTF,TGTGCCAGCAGCTCATCCGGGACAGGGGGTCGCTACACCTTC
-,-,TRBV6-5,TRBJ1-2,CASAGKSTNYGYTF,TGTGCCAGCGCCGGCAAGTCGACTAACTATGGCTACACCTTC
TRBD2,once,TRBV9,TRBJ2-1,CASSVVRGDEQFF,TGTGCCAGCAGCGTAGTACGGGGGGATGAGCAGTTCTTC
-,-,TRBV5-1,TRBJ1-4,CASSSVGFHNEKLFF,TGCGCCAGCAGCTCGGTCGGTTTCCATAATGAAAAACTGTTTTTT
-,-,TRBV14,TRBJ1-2,CASSQGQSYGYTF,TGTGCCAGCAGCCAAGGACAGTCCTATGGCTACACCTTC
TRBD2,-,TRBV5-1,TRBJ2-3,CASSLIAGSTDTQYF,TGCGCCAGCAGCTTGATAGCGGGCAGCACAGATACGCAGTATTTT
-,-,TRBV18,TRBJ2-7,CASSPRGGYEQYF,TGTGCCAGCTCACCACGAGGCGGCTACGAGCAGTACTTC
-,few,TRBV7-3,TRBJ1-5,CASSLTPGPPMAQHF,TGTGCCAGCAGCTTAACCCCGGGCCCCCCGATGGCCCAGCATTTT
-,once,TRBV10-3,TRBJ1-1,CAISVRVGENTEAFF,TGTGCCATCAGTGTAAGGGTCGGGGAGAACACTGAAGCTTTCTTT
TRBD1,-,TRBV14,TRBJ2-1,CASSRGPGTVGEQFF,TGTGCCAGCAGCCGAGGACCCGGGACAGTTGGTGAGCAGTTCTTC
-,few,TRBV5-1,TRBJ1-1,CASAIQLMNTEAFF,TGCGCCAGCGCCATACAGCTCATGAACACTGAAGCTTTCTTT
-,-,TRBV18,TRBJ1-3,CASSYLAGNTIYF,TGTGCCAGCTCCTACCTGGCGGGAAACACCATATATTTT
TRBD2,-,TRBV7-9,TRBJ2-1,CASSFRLAAYNEQFF,TGTGCCAGCAGCTTTCGACTAGCGGCTTACAATGAGCAGTTCTTC
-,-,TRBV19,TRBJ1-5,CASSIETRSNQPQHF,TGTGCCAGTAGTATAGAGACACGGAGCAATCAGCCCCAGCATTTT
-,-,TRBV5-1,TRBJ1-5,CASSQGPLDQPQHF,TGCGCCAGCAGCCAGGGGCCCCTAGATCAGCCCCAGCATTTT
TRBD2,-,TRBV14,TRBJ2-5,CASSQAFRTSGTQETQYF,TGTGCCAGCAGCCAAGCTTTCAGGACTAGCGGGACCCAAGAGACCCAGTACTTC
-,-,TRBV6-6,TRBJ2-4,CASSGGAKNIQYF,TGTGCCAGCAGCGGAGGAGCAAAAAACATTCAGTACTTC
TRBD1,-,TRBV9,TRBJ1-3,CASSARDSGRRSGNTIYF,TGTGCCAGCAGCGCCAGGGACAGTGGCCGCCGCTCTGGAAACACCATATATTTT
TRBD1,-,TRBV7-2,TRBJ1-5,CASSQTGGAGNQPQHF,TGTGCCAGCAGCCAGACAGGGGGCGCGGGCAATCAGCCCCAGCATTTT
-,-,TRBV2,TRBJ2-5,CASSPSQVAQETQYF,TGTGCCAGCAGTCCTTCCCAGGTGGCCCAAGAGACCCAGTACTTC
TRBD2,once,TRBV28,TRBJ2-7,CASSLVPGGSDPSSYEQYF,TGTGCCAGCAGTTTAGTCCCCGGCGGGAGTGATCCCAGCTCCTACGAGCAGTACTTC
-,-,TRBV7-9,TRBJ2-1,CASSLVRPQGNEQFF,TGTGCCAGCAGCTTAGTACGCCCCCAGGGCAATGAGCAGTTCTTC
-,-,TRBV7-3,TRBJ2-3,CASSDLRSSTDTQYF,TGTGCCAGCAGTGACTTGCGGAGTTCTACAGATACGCAGTATTTT
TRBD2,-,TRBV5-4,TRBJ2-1,CASSRSLAGGPGEQFF,TGTGCCAGCAGCCGATCGTTAGCGGGAGGGCCAGGGGAGCAGTTCTTC